The TCR beta chain described here comes from a study of blood T cells in healthy people across ages. Caucasian, healthy and from Russia, the donors were aged between roughly 6 and 95. Every donor gave 7.5 to 10 milliliters of peripheral blood. From germline, CDR1 is SNHLY and CDR2 FYNNEI. The CDR3 runs 16 residues. Trimming removed 9 bases at V and 0 bases at J, with 17 bases between. With a J-beta primer mix and a sample-barcoded 5' primer, a second PCR ran about 7 to 12 cycles. Samples each returned at least 3 million CDR3-containing paired-end reads. TCRdb redid the calling of the 5' RACE reads with MiXCR, one entry per CDR3 protein. The repertoire consists of hundreds of thousands of distinct CDR3 sequences, with approximately 52% occurring once and the leading ten covering about 13%. This clonotype showed up just once.

The chain is built from TRBV2 and TRBJ2-2; TRBD1 is a possible D gene (5 bases). Sequenced sample: blood. The sequence was obtained from a woman at least 80 years old in good health. The CDR3 nucleotides are TGTGCCAGGGGCCCCAGAGCCAGGGCGAACACCGGGGAGCTGTTTTTT. It codes for CARGPRARANTGELFF.